Reported below is one T cell receptor beta chain. Its antigen is unidentified. One junction end disagrees with the germline gene, perhaps due to a read error. Participants comprised healthy donors of bone marrow. This record belongs to a study of cytomegalovirus exposure and HLA in healthy donors. Notes on the study in general: In a later analysis, TCR beta V- and J-gene trimming showed a link to a missense DCLRE1C variant. In a later analysis, the majority of CMV-associated beta chains seemingly showed HLA restriction.

The CDR3 loop spans 14 amino acids. Germline V gene data show CDR1 as SSHAT and CDR2 as FNYEAQ (reference sequence). PCR involved 60 Vbeta and 13 Jbeta primers. Profiled with immunoSEQ multiplex PCR; TCRdb holds only in-frame clones, not every one. This table lists 25,000 to 35,000 clones. This receptor was identified in a middle-aged man in good health and CMV-seronegative. Source material: PBMCs. The rearrangement uses TRBV7-7 and TRBJ2-5; no reliable D call. The DNA for the CDR3 is TGTGCTAGCAGTTTAGCCCCCACCGGAGAGACCCAGTACTTC. Its translation: CASSLAPTGETQYF.